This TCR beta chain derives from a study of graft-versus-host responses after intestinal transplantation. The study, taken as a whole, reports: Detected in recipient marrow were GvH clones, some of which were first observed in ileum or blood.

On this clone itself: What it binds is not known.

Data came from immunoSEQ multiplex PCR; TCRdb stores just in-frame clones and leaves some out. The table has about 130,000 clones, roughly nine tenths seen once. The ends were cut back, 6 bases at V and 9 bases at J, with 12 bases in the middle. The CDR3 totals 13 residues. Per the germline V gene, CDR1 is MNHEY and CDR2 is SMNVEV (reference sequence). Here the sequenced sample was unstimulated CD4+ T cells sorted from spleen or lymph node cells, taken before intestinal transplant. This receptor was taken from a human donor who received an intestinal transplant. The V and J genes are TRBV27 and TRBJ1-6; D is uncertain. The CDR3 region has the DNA TGTGCCAGCAGCCCCATGGGATCTTCACCCCTCCACTTT. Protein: CASSPMGSSPLHF.